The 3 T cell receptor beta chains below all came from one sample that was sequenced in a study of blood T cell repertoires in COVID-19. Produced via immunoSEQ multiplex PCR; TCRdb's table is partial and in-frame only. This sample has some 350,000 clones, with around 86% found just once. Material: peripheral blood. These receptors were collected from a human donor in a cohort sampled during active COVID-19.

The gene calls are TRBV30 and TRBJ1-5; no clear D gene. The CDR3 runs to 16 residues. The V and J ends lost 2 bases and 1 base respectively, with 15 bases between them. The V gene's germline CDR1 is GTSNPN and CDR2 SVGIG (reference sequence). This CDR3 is CAWSPGPLRSNQPQHF. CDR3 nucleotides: TGTGCCTGGAGTCCTGGGCCCTTAAGGAGCAATCAGCCCCAGCATTTT.

CDR3 region: CASSLGVGGNQPQHF. CDR3 sequence (DNA): TGTGCCAGCAGTCTTGGGGTCGGGGGGAATCAGCCCCAGCATTTT. The rearrangement joins TRBV6-5 to TRBJ1-5; possibly TRBD1 for D (5 bases). The CDR3 runs to 15 residues. The germline V gene encodes CDR1 MNHEY and CDR2 SVGAGI. V dropped 5 bases and J dropped 4 bases, with 15 bases sitting between them.

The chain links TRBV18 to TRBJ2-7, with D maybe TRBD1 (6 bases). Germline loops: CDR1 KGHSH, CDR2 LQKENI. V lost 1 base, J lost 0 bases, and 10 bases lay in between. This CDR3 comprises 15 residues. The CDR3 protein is CASSPLQGNSYEQYF. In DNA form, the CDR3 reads TGTGCCAGCTCACCACTACAGGGAAACTCCTACGAGCAGTACTTC.